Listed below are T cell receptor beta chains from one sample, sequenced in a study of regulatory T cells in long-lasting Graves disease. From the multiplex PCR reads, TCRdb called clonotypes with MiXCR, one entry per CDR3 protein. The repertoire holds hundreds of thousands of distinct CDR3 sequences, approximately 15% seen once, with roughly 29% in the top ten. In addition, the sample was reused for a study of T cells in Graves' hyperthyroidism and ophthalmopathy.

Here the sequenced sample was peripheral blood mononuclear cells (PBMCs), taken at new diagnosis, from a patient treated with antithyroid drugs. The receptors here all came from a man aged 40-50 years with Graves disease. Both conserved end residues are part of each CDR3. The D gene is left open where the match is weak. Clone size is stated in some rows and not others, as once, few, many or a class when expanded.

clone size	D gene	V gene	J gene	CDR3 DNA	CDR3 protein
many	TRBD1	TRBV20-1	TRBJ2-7	TGCAGTGCTCGGGGACAGGTATTTACCTACGAGCAGTACTTC	CSARGQVFTYEQYF
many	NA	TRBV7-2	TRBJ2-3	TGTGCCAGCAGCTTTGGGGGGGGCCAGGCAGATACGCAGTATTTT	CASSFGGGQADTQYF
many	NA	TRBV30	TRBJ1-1	TGTGCCTGGAGTTGGCAGGGCCCTCTGAACACTGAAGCTTTCTTT	CAWSWQGPLNTEAFF
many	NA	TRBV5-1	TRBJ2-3	TGCGCCAGCAGCGCCCAGGGGCAAAGCACAGATACGCAGTATTTT	CASSAQGQSTDTQYF
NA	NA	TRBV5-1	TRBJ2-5	TGCGCCAGCAGATTACTCGACAGGAAAGAGACCCAGTACTTC	CASRLLDRKETQYF
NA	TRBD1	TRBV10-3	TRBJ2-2	TGTGCCATCAGTGAAGGGGGCTTCGACACCGGGGAGCTGTTTTTT	CAISEGGFDTGELFF
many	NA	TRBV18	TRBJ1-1	TGTGCCAGCTCACCACCCTCTTCCCCAGGGCTGAACACTGAAGCTTTCTTT	CASSPPSSPGLNTEAFF
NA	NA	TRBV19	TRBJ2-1	TGTGCCAGTAGTATAGGGCGACGATCCAGCTCCTACAATGAGCAGTTCTTC	CASSIGRRSSSYNEQFF
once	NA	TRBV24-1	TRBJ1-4	TGTGCCACCAGTGCCGTCGGCCGTCATGAAAAACTGTTTTTT	CATSAVGRHEKLFF
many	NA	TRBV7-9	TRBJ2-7	TGTGCCAGCAGCTCCGACAACCTTTACGAGCAGTACTTC	CASSSDNLYEQYF
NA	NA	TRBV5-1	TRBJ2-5	TGCGCCAGCAGCTTGGGAGCGGACTTCCAAGAGACCCAGTACTTC	CASSLGADFQETQYF
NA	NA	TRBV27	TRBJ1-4	TGTGCCAGCGCCAGGGTCGGGGGCGCGGGGGAGGAAAAACTGTTTTTT	CASARVGGAGEEKLFF
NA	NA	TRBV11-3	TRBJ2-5	TGTGCCAGCAGCTTCCATGTAGAGACCCAGTACTTC	CASSFHVETQYF
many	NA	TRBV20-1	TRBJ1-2	TGCAGTGTCGGACACTATGGCTACACCTTC	CSVGHYGYTF
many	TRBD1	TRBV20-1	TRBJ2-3	TGCAGTGCCTTTGGACAGGGCGCAGATACGCAGTATTTT	CSAFGQGADTQYF
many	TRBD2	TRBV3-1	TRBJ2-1	TGTGCCAGCAGCCTAGGACTAGCGGGGGGGCCATACAATGAGCAGTTCTTC	CASSLGLAGGPYNEQFF